This is a list of T cell receptor beta chains from one sample in a study of vaccination effects on CD4 cells after COVID-19. The antigens these receptors bind are not known. The assay was immunoSEQ multiplex PCR, and TCRdb's table has in-frame clones only and misses some. This sample has tens of thousands of clones, with approximately 80% found just once. The starting material was CD4+ T cells from PBMCs cultured with HCoV-229E spike peptides, obtained after COVID-19 vaccination. All receptors come from a human donor who received a COVID-19 vaccine. The CDR3 runs from the conserved cysteine through the conserved F or W. The order of the fields is J gene, clone size, V gene, CDR3 length, D gene, CDR3 protein, CDR3 DNA. D genes are given only for firm matches. The listing skips clone size in some rows; elsewhere it reads once, few, many or a size class.

J: TRBJ2-3; size: -; V: TRBV10-3; length: 17; D: -; CDR3: CAISEGGPSASRDTQYF; DNA: TGTGCCATCAGTGAGGGGGGTCCTAGCGCCTCTCGGGATACGCAGTATTTT
J: TRBJ1-1; size: -; V: TRBV29-1; length: 11; D: -; CDR3: CSAERGDGAFF; DNA: TGCAGCGCCGAAAGGGGGGACGGGGCTTTCTTT
J: TRBJ1-5; size: -; V: TRBV6-5; length: 14; D: -; CDR3: CASSPDSSNQPQHF; DNA: TGTGCCAGCAGCCCGGACAGCTCCAATCAGCCCCAGCATTTT
J: TRBJ1-6; size: -; V: TRBV6-6; length: 19; D: -; CDR3: CASSPFHHPTGSVNSPLHF; DNA: TGTGCCAGCAGTCCATTCCACCACCCGACAGGATCAGTAAATTCACCCCTCCACTTT
J: TRBJ1-1; size: -; V: TRBV28; length: 16; D: TRBD1; CDR3: CASIIGQGWGDTEAFF; DNA: TGTGCCAGCATCATCGGACAGGGGTGGGGGGACACTGAAGCTTTCTTT
J: TRBJ2-1; size: -; V: TRBV6-1; length: 12; D: TRBD1; CDR3: CASSPGQGEQFF; DNA: TGTGCCAGCAGCCCGGGACAGGGCGAGCAGTTCTTC
J: TRBJ1-2; size: -; V: TRBV30; length: 13; D: -; CDR3: CAWRREFNWGYTF; DNA: TGTGCCTGGAGGCGAGAGTTTAACTGGGGCTACACCTTC
J: TRBJ1-2; size: -; V: TRBV7-2; length: 12; D: TRBD1; CDR3: CASSLVADRATF; DNA: TGTGCCAGCAGCTTAGTAGCGGACAGGGCGACCTTC
J: TRBJ1-3; size: -; V: TRBV11-2; length: 16; D: -; CDR3: CASSLGKGDSGNTIYF; DNA: TGTGCCAGCAGCTTAGGAAAGGGGGACTCTGGAAACACCATATATTTT
J: TRBJ1-1; size: -; V: TRBV5-6; length: 18; D: -; CDR3: CASSPLTRTRPSFGEAFF; DNA: TGTGCCAGCAGCCCCCTGACGCGGACAAGACCTAGTTTCGGTGAAGCTTTCTTT
J: TRBJ1-5; size: -; V: TRBV6-1; length: 16; D: TRBD1; CDR3: CASSGPADRDDQPQHF; DNA: TGTGCCAGCAGTGGCCCCGCGGACAGGGATGATCAGCCCCAGCATTTT
J: TRBJ1-1; size: -; V: TRBV6-5; length: 15; D: -; CDR3: CASSLLMGGAAEAFF; DNA: TGTGCCAGCAGTCTACTCATGGGGGGGGCGGCTGAAGCTTTCTTT
J: TRBJ2-5; size: -; V: TRBV19; length: 14; D: -; CDR3: CASSISRRRETQYF; DNA: TGTGCCAGTAGTATATCTAGACGGAGAGAGACCCAGTACTTC
J: TRBJ2-1; size: -; V: TRBV3-1/TRBV3-2; length: 16; D: -; CDR3: CASSQDTGTSYNEQFF; DNA: TGTGCCAGCAGCCAAGATACAGGGACTTCCTACAATGAGCAGTTCTTC
J: TRBJ1-1; size: few; V: TRBV6-1; length: 15; D: -; CDR3: CASSEWGDWRTEAFF; DNA: TGTGCCAGCAGTGAGTGGGGGGACTGGCGGACTGAAGCTTTCTTT
J: TRBJ1-3; size: -; V: TRBV6-5; length: 14; D: -; CDR3: CASSQYNSGNTIYF; DNA: TGTGCCAGCTCACAATACAACTCTGGAAACACCATATATTTT
J: TRBJ2-5; size: -; V: TRBV9; length: 14; D: TRBD1; CDR3: CASSVDDRGKTQYF; DNA: TGTGCCAGCAGCGTAGACGACAGGGGTAAGACCCAGTACTTC
J: TRBJ1-6; size: few; V: TRBV14; length: 14; D: -; CDR3: CASSPTLAHSPLHF; DNA: TGTGCCAGCAGTCCGACCCTGGCCCATTCACCCCTCCACTTT
J: TRBJ2-1; size: -; V: TRBV12-3/TRBV12-4; length: 11; D: -; CDR3: CASSLRGGQFF; DNA: TGTGCCAGCAGTTTACGCGGAGGGCAGTTCTTC
J: TRBJ2-3; size: -; V: TRBV19; length: 17; D: TRBD2; CDR3: CASRVSGVRKWTDTQYF; DNA: TGTGCCAGTAGGGTGAGCGGGGTTCGAAAGTGGACAGATACGCAGTATTTT
J: TRBJ1-5; size: -; V: TRBV19; length: 15; D: -; CDR3: CASSIYVYSNQPQHF; DNA: TGTGCCAGTAGTATATACGTTTATAGCAATCAGCCCCAGCATTTT
J: TRBJ1-1; size: -; V: TRBV4-1; length: 14; D: -; CDR3: CASKNTPSNTEAFF; DNA: TGCGCCAGCAAAAACACCCCTTCGAACACTGAAGCTTTCTTT
J: TRBJ1-2; size: -; V: TRBV7-2; length: 14; D: TRBD1; CDR3: CASSLGQGAYGYTF; DNA: TGTGCCAGCAGCTTAGGCCAGGGGGCTTATGGCTACACCTTC
J: TRBJ2-1; size: -; V: TRBV5-1; length: 16; D: -; CDR3: CASSQSAQSSYNEQFF; DNA: TGCGCCAGCAGCCAATCAGCCCAGAGCTCCTACAATGAGCAGTTCTTC
J: TRBJ1-2; size: -; V: TRBV15; length: 14; D: -; CDR3: CATSRGRTGYGYTF; DNA: TGTGCCACCAGCAGAGGACGGACCGGCTATGGCTACACCTTC
J: TRBJ2-2; size: -; V: TRBV29-1; length: 14; D: -; CDR3: CSVNSWLGSGELFF; DNA: TGCAGCGTCAATAGCTGGCTCGGGTCCGGGGAGCTGTTTTTT
J: TRBJ1-5; size: -; V: TRBV18; length: 14; D: -; CDR3: CASSLNRNNQPQHF; DNA: TGTGCCAGCTCCCTTAATCGAAATAATCAGCCCCAGCATTTT
J: TRBJ1-1; size: -; V: TRBV6-5; length: 15; D: -; CDR3: CASSYREGGFTEAFF; DNA: TGTGCCAGCAGTTACCGCGAGGGGGGGTTCACTGAAGCTTTCTTT
J: TRBJ1-6; size: -; V: TRBV19; length: 15; D: -; CDR3: CASSIAIGYNSPLHF; DNA: TGTGCCAGTAGTATCGCAATTGGGTATAATTCACCCCTCCACTTT
J: TRBJ2-4; size: once; V: TRBV7-2; length: 15; D: -; CDR3: CASSFTRDLGNIQYF; DNA: TGTGCCAGCAGCTTCACCAGAGACTTAGGAAACATTCAGTACTTC
J: TRBJ2-5; size: -; V: TRBV5-1; length: 15; D: TRBD1; CDR3: CASSLAGTGLETQYF; DNA: TGCGCCAGCAGCTTGGCAGGGACAGGGCTTGAGACCCAGTACTTC
J: TRBJ2-1; size: -; V: TRBV18; length: 16; D: -; CDR3: CASSPPGGGYYNEQFF; DNA: TGTGCCAGCTCACCCCCAGGGGGGGGATACTACAATGAGCAGTTCTTC
J: TRBJ2-3; size: few; V: TRBV4-3; length: 17; D: TRBD2; CDR3: CASSQRYRGGITDTQYF; DNA: TGCGCCAGCAGCCAAAGGTATCGCGGGGGTATCACAGATACGCAGTATTTT
J: TRBJ2-1; size: -; V: TRBV7-2; length: 14; D: TRBD2; CDR3: CASARREPYNEQFF; DNA: TGTGCCAGCGCTAGGCGGGAGCCCTACAATGAGCAGTTCTTC
J: TRBJ1-1; size: -; V: TRBV28; length: 13; D: -; CDR3: CASMTARNTEAFF; DNA: TGTGCCAGCATGACAGCAAGGAACACTGAAGCTTTCTTT
J: TRBJ1-2; size: -; V: TRBV12-3/TRBV12-4; length: 13; D: TRBD1; CDR3: CASSSGDRGGYTF; DNA: TGTGCCAGCAGTTCAGGGGACAGGGGCGGCTACACCTTC
J: TRBJ2-1; size: few; V: TRBV10-1; length: 13; D: -; CDR3: CASSQPPSNEQFF; DNA: TGCGCCAGCAGTCAGCCGCCTTCCAATGAGCAGTTCTTC
J: TRBJ2-6; size: -; V: TRBV7-2; length: 17; D: -; CDR3: CASSWGESRSGANVLTF; DNA: TGTGCCAGCAGCTGGGGGGAGTCCCGATCTGGGGCCAACGTCCTGACTTTC
J: TRBJ2-2; size: -; V: TRBV5-6; length: 15; D: -; CDR3: CASSQKAKNTGELFF; DNA: TGTGCCAGCAGTCAAAAGGCGAAGAACACCGGGGAGCTGTTTTTT
J: TRBJ1-5; size: -; V: TRBV15; length: 15; D: -; CDR3: CATSRGVGSNQPQHF; DNA: TGTGCCACCAGCAGGGGTGTGGGGAGCAATCAGCCCCAGCATTTT
J: TRBJ1-1; size: -; V: TRBV5-1; length: 15; D: TRBD1; CDR3: CASSLAQGAGTEAFF; DNA: TGCGCCAGCAGCTTGGCACAGGGGGCTGGCACTGAAGCTTTCTTT
J: TRBJ2-1; size: -; V: TRBV6-5; length: 13; D: -; CDR3: CASRGDPRHEQFF; DNA: TGTGCCAGCAGGGGTGACCCTAGGCATGAGCAGTTCTTC
J: TRBJ2-1; size: few; V: TRBV6-5; length: 15; D: -; CDR3: CASSPGLSRYNEQFF; DNA: TGTGCCAGCAGCCCGGGCCTTAGCAGGTACAATGAGCAGTTCTTC
J: TRBJ1-3; size: -; V: TRBV6-5; length: 15; D: TRBD1; CDR3: CASSYDRATGNTIYF; DNA: TGTGCCAGCAGTTACGACAGGGCCACTGGAAACACCATATATTTT
J: TRBJ2-2; size: few; V: TRBV5-5; length: 14; D: -; CDR3: CASRTGADTGELFF; DNA: TGTGCCAGCAGGACAGGTGCGGACACCGGGGAGCTGTTTTTT
J: TRBJ1-3; size: -; V: TRBV19; length: 15; D: -; CDR3: CASSGLAQKADTIYF; DNA: TGTGCCAGTAGTGGGTTGGCCCAGAAGGCGGACACCATATATTTT